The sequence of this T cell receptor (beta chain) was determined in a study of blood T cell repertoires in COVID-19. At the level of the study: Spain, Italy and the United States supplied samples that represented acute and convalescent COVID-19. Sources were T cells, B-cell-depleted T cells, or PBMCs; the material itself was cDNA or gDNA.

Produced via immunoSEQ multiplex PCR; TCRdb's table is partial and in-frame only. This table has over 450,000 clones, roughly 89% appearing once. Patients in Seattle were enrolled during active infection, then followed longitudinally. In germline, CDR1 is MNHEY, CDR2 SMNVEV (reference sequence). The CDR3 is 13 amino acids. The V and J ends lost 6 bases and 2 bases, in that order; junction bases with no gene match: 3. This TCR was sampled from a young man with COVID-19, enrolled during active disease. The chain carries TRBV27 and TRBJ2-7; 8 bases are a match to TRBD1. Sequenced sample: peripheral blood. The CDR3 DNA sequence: TGTGCCAGCAGGACAGGGGCCGCCTACGAGCAGTACTTC. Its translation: CASRTGAAYEQYF.